This is a list of T cell receptor beta chains from one sample in a study of CD8+ T cells in alopecia areata. Sequencing was performed with immunoSEQ multiplex PCR; in TCRdb, only in-frame clones are kept and a portion is missing. This repertoire shows around 150,000 clones, less than 75% found once; its top ten account for 36%. What was sequenced was CD8+ T cells sorted from blood. Every receptor here comes from a human donor in good health. The CDR3 runs from the conserved cysteine through the conserved F or W. The D gene is left open where the match is weak. Clone size, where shown, is once, few, many, or a class for clones that have expanded.

d_call	clone_size	j_call	v_call	cdr3_nt	cdr3_aa
TRBD2	-	TRBJ2-1	TRBV5-1	TGCGCCAGCAGCTTGGGGGTAGCGGGTTACAATGAGCAGTTCTTC	CASSLGVAGYNEQFF
TRBD2	-	TRBJ2-7	TRBV6-6	TGTGCCAGCAGTCCGTCCTCACCTGGGAGGGCCCACGAGCAGTACTTC	CASSPSSPGRAHEQYF
-	-	TRBJ2-1	TRBV11-2	TGTGCCAGCAGCTTAGGGGCAAGCTCCTACAATGAGCAGTTCTTC	CASSLGASSYNEQFF
-	once	TRBJ2-5	TRBV5-1	TGCGCCAGCAGCTCCCCCTCCGTATGGGAGACCCAGTACTTC	CASSSPSVWETQYF
-	-	TRBJ2-1	TRBV5-1	TGCGCCAGCAACGGACTATCCAAGAGCTCCTACAATGAGCAGTTCTTC	CASNGLSKSSYNEQFF
TRBD2	-	TRBJ2-7	TRBV7-4	TGTGCCAGCAGCACACCCAGCGGGAGGTGGTACGAGCAGTACTTC	CASSTPSGRWYEQYF
-	-	TRBJ2-7	TRBV19	TGTGCCAGTAGTATCGCAGGGGCCGTTCAATACGAGCAGTACTTC	CASSIAGAVQYEQYF
-	few	TRBJ2-3	TRBV29-1	TGCAGCGTTGAAGAGGGCCCAGATACGCAGTATTTT	CSVEEGPDTQYF
-	-	TRBJ1-4	TRBV18	TGTGCCAGCTCTCCCACCTCGGAGGTCAATGAAAAACTGTTTTTT	CASSPTSEVNEKLFF
-	-	TRBJ2-3	TRBV2	TGTGCCAGCAGCGTCCCGGGGGATACGCAGTATTTT	CASSVPGDTQYF
TRBD2	-	TRBJ2-7	TRBV4-2	TGTGCCAGCAGCCAAGAATTGGCGGGACTAGCGGGTGGTTACGAGCAGTACTTC	CASSQELAGLAGGYEQYF
-	-	TRBJ2-1	TRBV7-9	TGTGCCAGCAGCTTAGGGGGCCCTAGCGCCCCCCGTTACAATGAGCAGTTCTTC	CASSLGGPSAPRYNEQFF
-	-	TRBJ2-1	TRBV9	TGTGCCAGCAGCGTTACCGGGAGCTCCTACAATGAGCAGTTCTTC	CASSVTGSSYNEQFF
-	-	TRBJ2-7	TRBV29-1	TGCAGCGTTGAAGGAGGGGGGCTAGAAGGCTCCTACGAGCAGTACTTC	CSVEGGGLEGSYEQYF
-	-	TRBJ1-1	TRBV27	TGTGCCAGCAGTTTAAGGGGTAAAGGAACTGAAGCTTTCTTT	CASSLRGKGTEAFF
-	-	TRBJ2-7	TRBV29-1	TGCAGCGTTCTACAGGGCTACGAGCAGTACTTC	CSVLQGYEQYF
TRBD2	-	TRBJ2-5	TRBV27	TGTGCCAGCAGTCCCCATGAGGGACTAGCGGGAGAAGAGACCCAGTACTTC	CASSPHEGLAGEETQYF
-	few	TRBJ2-2	TRBV30	TGTGCCTGGAACCCTGCCATAGCGCCGAACACCGGGGAGCTGTTTTTT	CAWNPAIAPNTGELFF
TRBD2	once	TRBJ2-7	TRBV28	TGTGCCAGCAGTTTTACGGGACTAGCGTCTTACGAGCAGTACTTC	CASSFTGLASYEQYF
TRBD2	-	TRBJ2-5	TRBV2	TGTGCCAGCAGAGCTAGCGGGAGGAGGGAGACCCAGTACTTC	CASRASGRRETQYF
-	once	TRBJ1-5	TRBV11-2	TGTGCCAGCAGCGCCGAGCTTCCCCCAAGGCCCCAGCATTTT	CASSAELPPRPQHF
-	-	TRBJ1-2	TRBV25-1	TGTGCCAGCAGTGCCCCCGAAATTTTGGGATATGGCTACACCTTC	CASSAPEILGYGYTF
-	-	TRBJ1-5	TRBV20-1	TGCAGTGTCGGGAAATTTCCCCAGCATTTT	CSVGKFPQHF
TRBD2	-	TRBJ2-3	TRBV25-1	TGTGCCAGCAGTGAGTGGCGGGAGATACCAGATACGCAGTATTTT	CASSEWREIPDTQYF
-	-	TRBJ2-1	TRBV29-1	TGCAGCGTTGAGAGTGGGGTAACCTACAATGAGCAGTTCTTC	CSVESGVTYNEQFF
TRBD2	few	TRBJ2-1	TRBV9	TGTGCCAGCAGCGTAGGGACTAGCGGGTACAATGAGCAGTTCTTC	CASSVGTSGYNEQFF
TRBD1	-	TRBJ1-2	TRBV7-9	TGTGCCAGCAGCCACGAAGGGGGCGCGGACTATGGCTACACCTTC	CASSHEGGADYGYTF
-	-	TRBJ2-3	TRBV7-8	TGTGCCAGCAGCTCTCGGACTAACACAGATACGCAGTATTTT	CASSSRTNTDTQYF
TRBD1	-	TRBJ2-3	TRBV29-1	TGCAGCGCACTAATGGGACAGGGGGTCCCAGTACACACAGATACGCAGTATTTT	CSALMGQGVPVHTDTQYF
TRBD2	-	TRBJ2-5	TRBV5-4	TGTGCCAGCAGCTTTTATAGCGGGAGTACAGAGACCCAGTACTTC	CASSFYSGSTETQYF
-	-	TRBJ2-3	TRBV19	TGTGCCAGTAGTGTCTCCGGGACATCGGGCGATACGCAGTATTTT	CASSVSGTSGDTQYF